This TCR beta chain derives from a study of T cell responses to AZD1222 COVID-19 vaccine. Trimming removed 4 bases from V and 8 bases from J, with 17 bases in between. CDR3 length equals 14 residues. Germline V gene data show CDR1 as KGHSH and CDR2 as LQKENI. Here immunoSEQ multiplex PCR was the method, and the copy in TCRdb shows in-frame clones only, minus some. The sample lists 100,000 to 130,000 clones; more than 75% were seen once. The chain is built from TRBV18 and TRBJ1-2, with D possibly TRBD1 on 5 matching bases. This clonotype was sampled from an adult in good health. Sample: peripheral blood, taken on day 0 of AZD1222 vaccination. CDR3 sequence (DNA): TGTGCCAGCTCACAGGACCGGGACGTAACCGGCTACACCTTC. This codes for CASSQDRDVTGYTF.